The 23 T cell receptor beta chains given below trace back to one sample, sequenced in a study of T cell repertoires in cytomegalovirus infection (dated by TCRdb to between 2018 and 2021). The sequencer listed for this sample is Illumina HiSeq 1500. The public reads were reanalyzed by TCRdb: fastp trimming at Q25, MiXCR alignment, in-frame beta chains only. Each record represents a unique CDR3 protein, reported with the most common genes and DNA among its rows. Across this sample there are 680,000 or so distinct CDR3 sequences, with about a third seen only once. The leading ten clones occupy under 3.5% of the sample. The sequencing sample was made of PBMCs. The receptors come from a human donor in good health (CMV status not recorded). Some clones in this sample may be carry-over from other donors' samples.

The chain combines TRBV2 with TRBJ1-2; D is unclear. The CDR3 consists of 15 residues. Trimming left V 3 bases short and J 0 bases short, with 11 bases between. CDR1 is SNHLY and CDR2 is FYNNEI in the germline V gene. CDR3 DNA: TGTGCCAGCAGTGAGCCCCCTGCTCCTAACTATGGCTACACCTTC. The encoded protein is CASSEPPAPNYGYTF.

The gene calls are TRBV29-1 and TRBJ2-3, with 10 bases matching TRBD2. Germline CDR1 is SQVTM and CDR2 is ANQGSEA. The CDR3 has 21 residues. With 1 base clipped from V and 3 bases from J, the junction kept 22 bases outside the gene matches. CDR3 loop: CSVEVRSVAQRGGGVTDTQYF. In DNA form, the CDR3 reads TGCAGCGTTGAAGTACGGTCGGTAGCCCAGCGGGGGGGAGGAGTGACAGATACGCAGTATTTT.

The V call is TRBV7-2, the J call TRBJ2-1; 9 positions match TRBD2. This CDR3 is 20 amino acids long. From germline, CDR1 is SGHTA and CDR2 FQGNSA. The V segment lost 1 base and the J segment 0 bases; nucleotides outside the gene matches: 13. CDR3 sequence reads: CASSLVGGASGILSYNEQFF. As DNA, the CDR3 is TGTGCCAGCAGCTTAGTAGGGGGGGCTAGCGGGATCCTCTCCTACAATGAGCAGTTCTTC. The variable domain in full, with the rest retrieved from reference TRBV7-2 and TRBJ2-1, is GAGVSQSPSNKVTEKGKDVELRCDPISGHTALYWYRQSLGQGLEFLIYFQGNSAPDKSGLPSDRFSAERTGGSVSTLTIQRTQQEDSAVYLCASSLVGGASGILSYNEQFFGPGTRLTVL.

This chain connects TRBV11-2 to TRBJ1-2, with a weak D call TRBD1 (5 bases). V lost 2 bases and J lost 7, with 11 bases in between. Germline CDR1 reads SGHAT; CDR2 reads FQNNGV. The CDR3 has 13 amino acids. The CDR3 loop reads CASSLFSGVGYTF. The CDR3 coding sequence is TGTGCCAGCAGCTTATTTTCGGGGGTTGGCTACACCTTC.

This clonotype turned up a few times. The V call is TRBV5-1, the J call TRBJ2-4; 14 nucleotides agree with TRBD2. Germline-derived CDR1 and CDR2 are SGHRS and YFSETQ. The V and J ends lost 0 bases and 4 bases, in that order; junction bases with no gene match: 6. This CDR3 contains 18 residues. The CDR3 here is CASSLAGTSGGGKNIQYF. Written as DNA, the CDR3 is TGCGCCAGCAGCTTGGCCGGGACTAGCGGGGGTGGTAAAAACATTCAGTACTTC.

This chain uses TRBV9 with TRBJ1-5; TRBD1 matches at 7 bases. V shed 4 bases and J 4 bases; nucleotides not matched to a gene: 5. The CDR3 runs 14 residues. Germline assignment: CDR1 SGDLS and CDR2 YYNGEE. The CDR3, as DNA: TGTGCCAGCAGCAGACAGGGTGATAATCAGCCCCAGCATTTT. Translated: CASSRQGDNQPQHF. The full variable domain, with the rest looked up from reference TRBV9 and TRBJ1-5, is DSGVTQTPKHLITATGQRVTLRCSPRSGDLSVYWYQQSLDQGLQFLIQYYNGEERAKGNILERFSAQQFPDLHSELNLSSLELGDSALYFCASSRQGDNQPQHFGDGTRLSIL.

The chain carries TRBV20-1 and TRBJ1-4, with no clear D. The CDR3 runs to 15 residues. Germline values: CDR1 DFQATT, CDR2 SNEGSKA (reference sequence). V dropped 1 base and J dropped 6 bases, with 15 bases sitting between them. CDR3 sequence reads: CSARVFGRTDEKLFF. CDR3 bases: TGCAGTGCTAGAGTGTTTGGTAGGACTGATGAAAAACTGTTTTTT.

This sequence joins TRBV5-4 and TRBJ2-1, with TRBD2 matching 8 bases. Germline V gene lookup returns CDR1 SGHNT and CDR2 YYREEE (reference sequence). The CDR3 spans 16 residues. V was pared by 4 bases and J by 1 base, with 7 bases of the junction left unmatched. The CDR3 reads CASSPGGASSYNEQFF. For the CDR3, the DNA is TGTGCCAGCAGCCCGGGGGGGGCCTCTTCCTACAATGAGCAGTTCTTC.

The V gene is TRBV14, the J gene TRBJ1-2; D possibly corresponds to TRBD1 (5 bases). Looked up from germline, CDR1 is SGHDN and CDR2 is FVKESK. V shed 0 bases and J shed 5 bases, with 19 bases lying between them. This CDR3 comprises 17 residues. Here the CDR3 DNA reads TGTGCCAGCAGCCAAGATTTGGGGCAGGGTCTCAGATATGGCTACACCTTC. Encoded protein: CASSQDLGQGLRYGYTF.

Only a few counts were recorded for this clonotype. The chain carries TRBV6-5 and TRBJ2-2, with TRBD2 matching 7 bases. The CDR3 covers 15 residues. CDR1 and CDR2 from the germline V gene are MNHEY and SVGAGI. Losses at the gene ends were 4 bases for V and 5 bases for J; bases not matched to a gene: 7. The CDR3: CASSSSWEGTGELFF. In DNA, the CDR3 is TGTGCCAGCAGTTCCTCCTGGGAGGGGACCGGGGAGCTGTTTTTT.

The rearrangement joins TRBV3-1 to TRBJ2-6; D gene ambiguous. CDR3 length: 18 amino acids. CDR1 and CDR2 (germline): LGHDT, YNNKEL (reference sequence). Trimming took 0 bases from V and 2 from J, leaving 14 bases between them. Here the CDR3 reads CASSQDGRAPTGANVLTF. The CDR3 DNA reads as TGTGCCAGCAGCCAAGATGGTAGAGCCCCCACTGGGGCCAACGTCCTGACTTTC.

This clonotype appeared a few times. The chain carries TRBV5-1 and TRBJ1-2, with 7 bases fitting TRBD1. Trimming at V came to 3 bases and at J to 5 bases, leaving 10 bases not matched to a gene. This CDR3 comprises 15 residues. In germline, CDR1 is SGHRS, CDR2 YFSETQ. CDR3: CASSSRTGSSYGYTF. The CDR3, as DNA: TGCGCCAGCAGCTCTCGGACAGGCTCATCTTATGGCTACACCTTC.

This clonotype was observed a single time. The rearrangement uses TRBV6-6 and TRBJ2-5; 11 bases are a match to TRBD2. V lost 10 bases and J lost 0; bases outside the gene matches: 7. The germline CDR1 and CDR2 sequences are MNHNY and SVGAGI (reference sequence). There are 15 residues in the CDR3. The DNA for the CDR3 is TGTGCCACCTATAGCGGGAGGGCCTACCAAGAGACCCAGTACTTC. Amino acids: CATYSGRAYQETQYF.

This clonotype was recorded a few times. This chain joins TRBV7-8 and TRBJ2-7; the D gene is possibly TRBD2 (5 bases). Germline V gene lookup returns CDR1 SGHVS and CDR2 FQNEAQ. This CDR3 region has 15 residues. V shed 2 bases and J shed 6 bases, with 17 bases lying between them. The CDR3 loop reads CASSLSGLARGEQYF. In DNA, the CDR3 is TGTGCCAGCAGCTTAAGTGGGCTAGCAAGAGGCGAGCAGTACTTC.

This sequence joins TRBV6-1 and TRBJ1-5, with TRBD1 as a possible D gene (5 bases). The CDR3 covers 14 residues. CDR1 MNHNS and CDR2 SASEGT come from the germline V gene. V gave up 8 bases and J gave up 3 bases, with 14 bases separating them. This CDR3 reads CASGVTGANQPQHF. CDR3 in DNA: TGTGCCAGCGGGGTTACAGGTGCCAATCAGCCCCAGCATTTT.

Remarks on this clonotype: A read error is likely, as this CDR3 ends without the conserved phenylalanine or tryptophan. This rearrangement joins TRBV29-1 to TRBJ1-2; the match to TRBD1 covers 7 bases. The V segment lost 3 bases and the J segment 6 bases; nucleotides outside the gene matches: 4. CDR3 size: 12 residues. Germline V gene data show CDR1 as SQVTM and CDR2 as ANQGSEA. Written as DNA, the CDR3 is TGCAGCGTTGATTTTGACAGGGATGGCTACACCTTA. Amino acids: CSVDFDRDGYTL.

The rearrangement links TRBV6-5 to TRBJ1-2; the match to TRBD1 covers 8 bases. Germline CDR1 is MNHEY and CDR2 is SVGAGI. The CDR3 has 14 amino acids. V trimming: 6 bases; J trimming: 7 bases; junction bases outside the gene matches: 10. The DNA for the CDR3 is TGTGCCAGCAGAAAGACAGGACAGGGAAGTGGCTACACCTTC. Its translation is CASRKTGQGSGYTF.

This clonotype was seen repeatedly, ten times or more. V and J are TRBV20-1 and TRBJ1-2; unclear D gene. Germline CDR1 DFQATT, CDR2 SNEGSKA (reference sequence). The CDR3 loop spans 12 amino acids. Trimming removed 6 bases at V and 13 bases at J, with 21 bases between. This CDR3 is CSARGSRYGVTF. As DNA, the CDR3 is TGCAGTGCGCGAGGCAGTCGCTATGGTGTCACCTTC.

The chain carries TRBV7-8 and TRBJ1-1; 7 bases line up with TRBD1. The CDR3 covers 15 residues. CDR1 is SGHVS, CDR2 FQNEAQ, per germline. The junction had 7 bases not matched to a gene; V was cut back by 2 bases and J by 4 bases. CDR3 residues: CASSLPAGGITEAFF. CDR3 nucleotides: TGTGCCAGCAGCTTACCCGCAGGGGGTATCACTGAAGCTTTCTTT. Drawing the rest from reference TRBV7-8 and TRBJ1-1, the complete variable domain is GAGVSQSPRYKVAKRGQDVALRCDPISGHVSLFWYQQALGQGPEFLTYFQNEAQLDKSGLPSDRFFAERPEGSVSTLKIQRTQQEDSAVYLCASSLPAGGITEAFFGQGTRLTVV.

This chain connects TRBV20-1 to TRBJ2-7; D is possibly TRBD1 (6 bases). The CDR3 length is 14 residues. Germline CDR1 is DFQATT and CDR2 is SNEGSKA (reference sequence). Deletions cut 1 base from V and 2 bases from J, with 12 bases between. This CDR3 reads CSARVRGHPYEQYF. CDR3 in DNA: TGCAGTGCTAGAGTAAGGGGACACCCCTACGAGCAGTACTTC.

CDR3 amino acids: CASTGSFSGANVLTF. The CDR3 DNA reads as TGTGCCAGCACGGGGTCCTTCTCTGGGGCCAACGTCCTGACTTTC. The genes are TRBV7-9 and TRBJ2-6; weak D call: TRBD2 (5 bases). V shed 7 bases and J shed 0 bases, with 10 bases lying between them. Germline CDR1 is SEHNR and CDR2 is FQNEAQ (reference sequence). This CDR3 comprises 15 residues.

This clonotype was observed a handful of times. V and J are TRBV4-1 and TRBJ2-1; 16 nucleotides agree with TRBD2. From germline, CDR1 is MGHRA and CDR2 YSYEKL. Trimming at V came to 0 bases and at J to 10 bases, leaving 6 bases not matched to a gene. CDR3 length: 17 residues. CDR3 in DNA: TGCGCCAGCAGCCAAGACCGGGGACTAGCGGGAGGGGACGAGCAGTTCTTC. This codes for CASSQDRGLAGGDEQFF.

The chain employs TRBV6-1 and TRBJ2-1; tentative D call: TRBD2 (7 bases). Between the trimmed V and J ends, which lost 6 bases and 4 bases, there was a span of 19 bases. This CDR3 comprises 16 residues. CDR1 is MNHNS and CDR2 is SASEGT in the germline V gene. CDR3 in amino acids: CASRIEGGAGYNEQFF. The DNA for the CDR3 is TGTGCCAGCAGAATCGAAGGGGGGGCCGGTTACAATGAGCAGTTCTTC.